Reported below is one T cell receptor beta chain. It has no known antigen specificity. No per-base quality is available; no much larger clone lies one base away. This specimen comes from a study of blood T cell repertoires in COVID-19 (dated by TCRdb to about 2020). Regarding the complete study: The collaborator samples originated in the United States, Italy and Spain and spanned the acute and convalescent phases of COVID-19. The prospective study material was composed of cDNA or gDNA derived from T cells, B-cell-depleted T cells, or PBMCs. Deeply sampled blood TCRbeta repertoires from subjects exposed to, actively infected with, or recovered from COVID-19 were included in the dataset. The repertoires were made available in a free public database intended to serve as a resource for research on the immune response to SARS-CoV-2. The samples were drawn from the first 160 participants of the ongoing ImmuneRACE study and from 1,254 subjects provided by 6 global collaborators. A de-identified subject ID, COVID-19 status, age in years and sex were almost always included in the sample metadata. HLA class I and class II types, where available, came from metadata supplied by the sample provider rather than from assay-based typing.

The research as a whole found: Clinical and demographic metadata were provided uncurated, with the amount varying by source and participant.

TCRbeta CDR3 regions were amplified from genomic DNA by means of the immunoSEQ Assay, a bias-controlled multiplex PCR. In the paper's pipeline: Within the assay, amplification of reference gene primers was used to estimate how many nucleated cells each sample contained. To quantify the absolute abundance of each unique TCRbeta CDR3 rearrangement, sequence reads were collapsed and filtered. Productive Simpson clonality was computed per sample as the square root of Simpson's diversity index over productive rearrangements. This is the immuneACCESS table as TCRdb keeps it, with only in-frame sequences that have V and J called. A part of the clones is gone; compared with another copy, unresolved V genes explain less than half, and the rest is unexplained. From that table come the V and J calls and clone size; the DNA was used to work out D and trimming. The sample table records roughly 150,000 clones; approximately 90% of these occur just once. Approximately 2.1% of the sample is taken by the ten largest.

Measured from the cysteine to the phenylalanine, the CDR3 is 14 residues long. Only CDR3 DNA remains: 42 bases, in frame from the first base. CDR1 and CDR2 were assigned from the germline V gene (reference sequence) as LNHDA and SQIVND. At the junction V is shortened by 3 bases and J by 2 bases; bases outside the gene matches: 4. Another Seattle source contributed samples from volunteer blood donors who had recovered from COVID-19. Whole blood was collected in K2EDTA tubes by collaborating institutions according to the institutions' own protocols. For TCRbeta analysis, collaborators shipped samples as frozen whole blood, isolated PBMCs, or DNA extracted from either of those sample types.

The specimen was peripheral blood. This receptor was identified in a man in his fifties who had recovered from COVID-19. This chain joins TRBV19 to TRBJ2-7; 7 bases in between match TRBD1. In nucleotides, the sequence is TGTGCCAGTAGTATCTATCAGGGGGCCTACGAGCAGTACTTC. This gives the protein CASSIYQGAYEQYF.